The 7 T cell receptor beta chains presented below share a single source sample, sequenced in a study of a mutant IDH1 vaccine in newly diagnosed glioma. The antigens for these receptors are not known. Assay: immunoSEQ multiplex PCR; the TCRdb copy retains only in-frame clones and omits some. This sample has 88,000 or so clones, with approximately 85% found just once. Time point denoted: week 23, last vaccination. Alongside topical imiquimod, each dose of vaccine comprised 300 ug of mutant IDH1 20-mer peptide. Sequencing used PBMCs, obtained from a glioma patient whose treatment included an IDH1 peptide vaccine. The receptors originated from a young man with glioma. Some clones in this sample may be carry-over from other donors' samples.

The rearrangement links TRBV6-1 to TRBJ2-1; no reliable D call. CDR3 length: 15 residues. CDR1 is MNHNS and CDR2 is SASEGT in the germline V gene. Trimming shortened V by 2 bases and J by 6 bases, and 14 bases separated the two germline ends. CDR3 bases: TGTGCCAGCAGTGAATGGAAGGCACGCCGCAATGAGCAGTTCTTC. It is translated as CASSEWKARRNEQFF.

In regard to this clone: An end of the junction does not agree with germline; a read error may underlie this. This chain connects TRBV28 to TRBJ2-7; 10 bases match TRBD2. Germline values: CDR1 MDHEN, CDR2 SYDVKM. The CDR3 is 18 residues long. In nucleotides, the CDR3 is TGTGCCAACAGTTTAGTTTCACTAGCGGGATGGTCGACCTACGAGCAGTACTTC. Protein product: CANSLVSLAGWSTYEQYF.

About this clone itself: The same CDR3 can be traced to other DNA sequences in this sample. This chain uses TRBV18 with TRBJ1-1; D possibly corresponds to TRBD1 (6 bases). Germline V gives CDR1 KGHSH, CDR2 LQKENI. This CDR3 has 12 amino acids. Trimming cost V 6 bases and J 5 bases, with 10 bases left between them. CDR3 sequence: CASSSQGTEAFF. In DNA, the CDR3 is TGTGCCAGCTCGTCACAGGGAACTGAAGCTTTCTTT.

The chain employs TRBV5-6 and TRBJ2-5; 7 nucleotides agree with TRBD2. The V gene's germline CDR1 is SGHDT and CDR2 YYEEEE. The CDR3 contains 15 residues. V lost 3 bases to trimming and J lost 5 bases; unmatched junction nucleotides: 10. The CDR3 nucleotides read TGTGCCAGCAGCTCCCCCAGACTAGCTGCCGAGACCCAGTACTTC. Translating it yields CASSSPRLAAETQYF.

The chain combines TRBV6-1 with TRBJ2-2; no definite D call. This CDR3 is 11 amino acids long. Germline CDR1 MNHNS, CDR2 SASEGT. The V end was cut by 6 bases, the J end by 6 bases, with 5 bases between. The CDR3 nucleotides are TGTGCCAGCAGGGTAGCCGGGGAGCTGTTTTTT. This gives the protein CASRVAGELFF.

This chain joins TRBV30 and TRBJ2-7, with 8 positions matching TRBD2. CDR1 and CDR2 (germline): GTSNPN, SVGIG (reference sequence). The CDR3 contains 14 residues. V lost 4 bases and J lost 2; bases outside the gene matches: 7. As DNA, the CDR3 is TGTGCCTGGACGGGGGGGGTGCGCACCTACGAGCAGTACTTC. It encodes CAWTGGVRTYEQYF.

The chain joins TRBV5-4 to TRBJ2-1, with TRBD2 matching 14 bases. The V and J ends lost 3 bases and 9 bases, in that order; junction bases with no gene match: 8. The CDR3 is 16 amino acids. Germline assignment: CDR1 SGHNT and CDR2 YYREEE (reference sequence). The CDR3 DNA is TGTGCCAGCAGCTCTAAGACTAGCGGGAGGGTCGGTGAGCAGTTCTTC. Residues: CASSSKTSGRVGEQFF.